The 25 T cell receptor beta chains presented below share a single source sample, sequenced in a study of tissue T cells after allogeneic stem cell transplantation. Clones were read by immunoSEQ multiplex PCR, and TCRdb kept only the in-frame ones, dropping some. Of more than 45,000 clones in the sample, approximately 73% were seen once. Sequencing was carried out using sorted cells pooled from one or two spleens. Receptors originate from a pool of C57BL/6 mice in good health.

With respect to this clone: Gene names follow the mouse nomenclature. Partial CDR3 DNA: TGTGCCAGCAGTATACCTGGGGGGGCGCAGACCGGGCAGCTCTAC. Translation gives CASSIPGGAQTGQLY. The CDR3 in full is CASSIPGGAQTGQLYF. J is TRBJ2-2 and V is TRBV19, with 10 bases identical to TRBD2. The sequenced fragment ends 1 residue before the CDR3 boundary, so the rest is inferred from the germline J gene. Losses at the gene ends were 1 base for V and 5 bases for J; bases not matched to a gene: 5. The CDR3 is made up of 16 amino acids. From germline, CDR1 is FNHDT and CDR2 SITEND (reference sequence).

Turning to this clone: Mouse names are used for the genes. The sequence runs out 1 residue before the end of the CDR3; the remainder is reconstructed from the germline J gene. The chain carries TRBV4 and TRBJ2-5; D possibly corresponds to TRBD2 (8 bases). CDR1 and CDR2 from the germline V gene are LGHDT and YNNKQL (reference sequence). V lost 5 bases, J lost 5 bases, and 14 bases lay in between. The CDR3 length is 14 residues. The CDR3 reads CASSQGGGPDTQYF. CDR3 DNA, as far as it was read: TGTGCCAGCAGCCAGGGGGGGGGCCCAGACACCCAGTAC.

Concerning this clone itself: Gene labels here are mouse ones. The sequenced fragment ends 1 residue before the CDR3 boundary, so the rest is inferred from the germline J gene. This chain links TRBV19 with TRBJ2-1; D unresolved. V gave up 0 bases and J gave up 7 bases, with 2 bases separating them. The germline gives CDR1 FNHDT, CDR2 SITEND (reference sequence). The CDR3 loop spans 11 amino acids. The CDR3 spells CASSIGAEQFF. CDR3 bases read: TGTGCCAGCAGTATAGGGGCTGAGCAGTTC. The whole variable domain, remainder taken from reference TRBV19 and TRBJ2-1, is GGIITQTPKFLIGQEGQKLTLKCQQNFNHDTMYWYRQDSGKGLRLIYYSITENDLQKGDLSEGYDASREKKSSFSLTVTSAQKNEMAVFLCASSIGAEQFFGPGTRLTVL.

This clone was seen only a few times. Gene names follow the mouse nomenclature. With the read ending 1 residue before the CDR3 end, the germline J gene is used to fill in that end. The chain is built from TRBV3 and TRBJ1-5; 7 bases line up with TRBD1. The junction had 1 base not matched to a gene; V was cut back by 5 bases and J by 0 bases. In germline, CDR1 is SNHLY, CDR2 FYNGKV (reference sequence). This CDR3 region has 14 residues. The CDR3: CASSRDSNNQAPLF. The CDR3 bases that were read are TGTGCCAGCAGCCGGGACAGTAACAACCAGGCTCCGCTT.

A note on this clone: Gene and germline names: mouse. Sequencing ends 1 residue short of the CDR3 end; the germline J gene provides the rest. The chain joins TRBV20 to TRBJ2-5; tentative D call: TRBD2 (6 bases). The CDR3 sequence is 12 residues long. V lost 0 bases and J 7 bases, leaving 8 bases between the germline ends. The germline V gene encodes CDR1 GFQATS and CDR2 STVNSAI. The CDR3 bases that were read are TGTGGTGCTAGGGACTGGGGAAACACCCAGTAC. It is translated as CGARDWGNTQY. The entire CDR3 protein is CGARDWGNTQYF.

Of note for this clone: The genes and germline here are from mouse. The read terminates 1 residue ahead of where the CDR3 ends, so the germline J gene completes it. The rearrangement joins TRBV26 to TRBJ2-3; 8 nucleotides match TRBD1. Germline V gene data show CDR1 as KGHPV and CDR2 as FQNQEV (reference sequence). The CDR3 sequence is 15 residues long. Trimming at V came to 4 bases and at J to 1 base, leaving 4 bases not matched to a gene. The CDR3 spells CASSPDRDGAETLYF. Partial CDR3 DNA: TGTGCCAGCAGTCCGGACAGGGATGGTGCAGAAACGCTGTAT.

Comments on this clone: These gene names are mouse names. The DNA ends 1 residue before the CDR3 does, and the rest of the CDR3 is filled in from the germline J gene. This chain joins TRBV12-1 and TRBJ1-4, with D perhaps matching TRBD1 (6 bases). Trimming took off 2 bases at V and 0 bases at J, with 9 bases between the two ends. Germline loops: CDR1 SGHSN, CDR2 HYEKVE. The CDR3 runs 15 residues. CDR3 DNA (partial): TGTGCCAGCTCTCCCGGACAGTTTTCCAACGAAAGATTATTT. Its protein product is CASSPGQFSNERLF. The entire CDR3 protein reads CASSPGQFSNERLFF.

This clone was seen a few times. Genes and germline are mouse. The read finishes 1 residue shy of the CDR3 end, and the germline J gene is used to complete it. This chain joins TRBV16 and TRBJ1-4; 7 nucleotides line up with TRBD1. The CDR3 sequence is 14 residues long. The V segment lost 3 bases and the J segment 6 bases; nucleotides outside the gene matches: 4. Germline CDR1 SGHSA, CDR2 FRNQAP. The CDR3 region is CASSFRGRDERLFF. The part of the CDR3 DNA that was read is TGTGCAAGCAGCTTCAGGGGGAGGGACGAAAGATTATTT.

Concerning this clone itself: The genes and germline here are from mouse. The CDR3 end lies 1 residue beyond the end of the read and is filled in from the germline J gene. The J gene is TRBJ2-1, the V gene TRBV26; 9 nucleotides match TRBD1. Germline V lookup: CDR1 KGHPV, CDR2 FQNQEV (reference sequence). V shed 2 bases, J shed 4 bases, and the junction held 3 bases outside the gene matches. The CDR3 contains 15 residues. The CDR3 is CASSLTTGGYAEQFF. CDR3 DNA, as far as it was read: TGTGCCAGCAGTCTGACGACAGGGGGGTATGCTGAGCAGTTC.

Turning to this clone: Germline and genes: mouse. The read ends 1 residue early relative to the CDR3; the germline J gene fills the gap. V is TRBV19 and J is TRBJ2-3, with 9 bases identical to TRBD1. This CDR3 has 15 residues. CDR1 FNHDT and CDR2 SITEND come from the germline V gene (reference sequence). The V gene end was trimmed by 2 bases and the J gene end by 4 bases; junction bases not matched to a gene: 5. Partial CDR3 DNA: TGTGCCAGCAGTATCCAGACAGGGGGGACAGAAACGCTGTAT. Encoded protein: CASSIQTGGTETLY. In full, the CDR3 is CASSIQTGGTETLYF.

Worth noting for this clone: Genes and germline are mouse. The read is 1 residue too short to cover the CDR3 end, so that end is filled in from the germline J gene. J is TRBJ2-2 and V is TRBV2; TRBD2 aligns across 9 bases. Germline-derived CDR1 and CDR2 are LGHNA and YSYQKL. The CDR3 sequence is 16 residues long. With 4 bases clipped from V and 1 base from J, the junction kept 4 bases outside the gene matches. Partial CDR3 DNA: TGTGCCAGCAGCCTCCTACTGGGGGGAAACACCGGGCAGCTCTAC. Encoded protein: CASSLLLGGNTGQLY. The entire CDR3 protein is CASSLLLGGNTGQLYF.

With respect to this clone: The gene names given are mouse names. The CDR3 goes on 1 residue after the read ends, and that part is filled in from the germline J gene. V usage is TRBV16 and J usage is TRBJ1-3; no reliable D call. The V end lost 0 bases, the J end lost 4 bases, and 10 bases lay between the germline ends. Germline V CDR1 and CDR2: SGHSA, FRNQAP. The CDR3 is 15 amino acids. The CDR3 reads CASSLDPGGGNTLYF. The CDR3 DNA, read in part, is TGTGCAAGCAGCTTAGATCCGGGAGGGGGAAATACGCTCTAT. The whole variable domain, filled in from reference TRBV16 and TRBJ1-3, reads NAGVIQTPRHKVTGKGQEATLWCEPISGHSAVFWYRQTIVQGLEFLTYFRNQAPIDDSGMPKERFSAQMPNQSHSTLKIQSTQPQDSAVYLCASSLDPGGGNTLYFGEGSRLIVV.

Note on this clone: Genes and germline come from the mouse. The CDR3 end falls 1 residue outside the read, so it is completed with the germline J gene. The chain uses TRBV19 and TRBJ2-5; no clear D. The V gene's germline CDR1 is FNHDT and CDR2 SITEND (reference sequence). This CDR3 has 15 amino acids. With 6 bases removed from V and 0 bases from J, the gap between germline ends came to 14 bases. The CDR3 here is CASTPGPANQDTQYF. The DNA read from the CDR3 is TGTGCCAGCACTCCAGGACCGGCGAACCAAGACACCCAGTAC.

About this clone itself: Mouse names are used for the genes. The DNA read from the CDR3 is TGTGCCAGCAGCTCCCGGGACTGGGGTAGTGCAGAAACGCTGTAT. Translated: CASSSRDWGSAETLY. The full CDR3 protein reads CASSSRDWGSAETLYF. This sequence joins TRBV3 and TRBJ2-3, with TRBD2 matching over 10 bases. The read terminates 1 residue ahead of where the CDR3 ends, so the germline J gene completes it. The CDR3 covers 16 residues. After removal of 4 bases from V and 0 bases from J, the junction contained 4 bases not matched to a gene. The germline V gene encodes CDR1 SNHLY and CDR2 FYNGKV (reference sequence). Based on the CDR3 plus reference TRBV3 and TRBJ2-3, the full variable domain is GPKVLQIPSHQIIDMGQMVTLNCDPVSNHLYFYWYKQILGQQMEFLVNFYNGKVMEKSKLFKDQFSVERPDGSYFTLKIQPTALEDSAVYFCASSSRDWGSAETLYFGSGTRLTVL.

This clone was observed a handful of times. Gene names refer to mouse genes. Read data end 1 residue before the CDR3 end; the end is taken from the germline J gene. The chain employs TRBV19 and TRBJ2-7; D possibly corresponds to TRBD1 (6 bases). The CDR3 length is 12 residues. V was shortened by 1 base and J by 5 bases, with 7 bases between the two germline ends. The germline CDR1 and CDR2 sequences are FNHDT and SITEND (reference sequence). This CDR3 reads CASSISGDEQYF. The CDR3 bases that were read are TGTGCCAGCAGTATATCAGGGGATGAACAGTAC.

For this clone: Gene names are mouse gene names. The read terminates 1 residue ahead of where the CDR3 ends, so the germline J gene completes it. The chain carries TRBV31 and TRBJ2-3; TRBD2 agrees at 8 bases. CDR1 is GKSSPN, CDR2 SITVG, per germline. Unmatched junction bases numbered 8, after V lost 1 base and J lost 2 bases. The length of the CDR3 is 16 residues. The sequenced part of the CDR3 DNA is TGTGCCTGGAGTCCGCTGGGGGGAGGATATGCAGAAACGCTGTAT. As protein: CAWSPLGGGYAETLY. The CDR3 as a whole reads CAWSPLGGGYAETLYF.

Comment on this clone: Germline and genes: mouse. The read falls 1 residue short of the CDR3 end, and the missing part is taken from the germline J gene. V usage is TRBV3 and J usage is TRBJ2-5; perhaps TRBD2 as D (6 bases). CDR1 is SNHLY and CDR2 is FYNGKV in the germline V gene (reference sequence). The V end lost 2 bases, the J end lost 3 bases, and 9 bases lay between the germline ends. The CDR3 runs 14 residues. CDR3 in amino acids: CASSLSLGQDTQYF. The CDR3 DNA, read in part, is TGTGCCAGCAGCTTATCCCTGGGGCAAGACACCCAGTAC.

As concerns this clone: Genes and germline come from the mouse. With the read ending 1 residue before the CDR3 end, the germline J gene is used to fill in that end. The rearrangement links TRBV15 to TRBJ1-1; D not certain. Germline CDR1 and CDR2: SGHND and FRSKSL. The germline V and J ends were trimmed by 3 bases and 3 bases, with 2 bases remaining between them. There are 11 residues in the CDR3. Partial CDR3 DNA: TGTGCCAGCAGTTTTGACACAGAAGTCTTC. Translated: CASSFDTEVF. The full-length CDR3 reads as CASSFDTEVFF.

As for this clone: Gene names and germline refer to mouse. The read ends 1 residue shy of where the CDR3 ends; the end is completed using the germline J gene. J is TRBJ1-6 and V is TRBV12-1, with TRBD1 matching over 11 bases. TRBJ1-6 is recorded as an ORF, its role being uncertain. The CDR3 is 16 amino acids. Germline values: CDR1 SGHSN, CDR2 HYEKVE. V trimming: 0 bases; J trimming: 5 bases; junction bases outside the gene matches: 2. The CDR3 spells CASSLRTGGNNSPLYF. The part of the CDR3 DNA that was read is TGTGCCAGCTCTCTCAGGACAGGGGGCAATAATTCGCCCCTCTAC.

About this clone itself: The listed genes are named as in mouse. Sequencing ends 1 residue short of the CDR3 end; the germline J gene provides the rest. The chain links TRBV15 to TRBJ2-3; D perhaps matches TRBD2 (6 bases). The ends were cut back, 6 bases at V and 0 bases at J, with 7 bases in the middle. The germline V gene encodes CDR1 SGHND and CDR2 FRSKSL. This CDR3 has 13 amino acids. Partial CDR3 DNA: TGTGCCAGCAGACTGGGTAGTGCAGAAACGCTGTAT. Translation gives CASRLGSAETLY. The entire CDR3 is CASRLGSAETLYF.

As regards this clone: The germline and genes are mouse ones. The read stops 1 residue short of the end of the CDR3; the missing end is completed from the germline J gene. The gene calls are TRBV3 and TRBJ2-3, with D possibly matching TRBD2 (7 bases). V dropped 1 base and J dropped 1 base, with 9 bases sitting between them. The length of the CDR3 is 15 residues. The germline gives CDR1 SNHLY, CDR2 FYNGKV (reference sequence). CDR3 region: CASSLGGAGAETLYF. The sequenced part of the CDR3 DNA is TGTGCCAGCAGCTTAGGGGGGGCGGGTGCAGAAACGCTGTAT.

Concerning this clone: Germline and genes: mouse. The CDR3 DNA, read in part, is TGTGCCTGGAGCCAAGACAGGGAAGTCTTC. It yields the protein CAWSQDREVF. The CDR3 reads in full as CAWSQDREVFF. V gene TRBV31 combines with J gene TRBJ1-1, with D possibly TRBD1 on 6 matching bases. Sequencing ends 1 residue short of the CDR3 end; the germline J gene provides the rest. V lost 3 bases, J lost 8 bases, and 10 bases lay in between. Germline values: CDR1 GKSSPN, CDR2 SITVG. The CDR3 length is 11 residues.

As for this clone: These gene names are mouse names. The read is 1 residue too short to cover the CDR3 end, so that end is filled in from the germline J gene. The rearrangement uses TRBV31 and TRBJ2-3; 11 bases agree with TRBD2. The J segment lost 6 bases and the V segment lost 3 bases, leaving 5 bases of the junction unmatched. The V gene's germline CDR1 is GKSSPN and CDR2 SITVG. This CDR3 comprises 14 residues. CDR3 sequence: CAWRRTGGRETLYF. The sequenced CDR3 bases are TGTGCCTGGAGGCGGACTGGGGGGAGGGAAACGCTGTAT. Full variable domain (rest looked up from reference TRBV31 and TRBJ2-3): AQTIHQWPVAEIKAVGSPLSLGCTIKGKSSPNLYWYWQATGGTLQQLFYSITVGQVESVVQLNLSASRPKDDQFILSTEKLLLSHSGFYLCAWRRTGGRETLYFGSGTRLTVL.

About this clone: Here the gene names and germline are mouse. The sequenced fragment ends 1 residue before the CDR3 boundary, so the rest is inferred from the germline J gene. The chain recombines TRBV3 with TRBJ2-2; TRBD1 matches 12 bases. Germline V gene lookup returns CDR1 SNHLY and CDR2 FYNGKV (reference sequence). The V and J ends lost 6 bases and 2 bases, in that order; junction bases with no gene match: 1. The CDR3 loop spans 15 amino acids. This CDR3 is CASRGTGGNTGQLYF. The DNA read from the CDR3 is TGTGCCAGCAGAGGGACAGGGGGCAACACCGGGCAGCTCTAC.

This clone has only a few counts. Gene names are mouse gene names. The CDR3 goes on 1 residue after the read ends, and that part is filled in from the germline J gene. The chain couples TRBV13-2 to TRBJ2-2; D gene unclear. The germline V gene has CDR1 NNHNN and CDR2 SYGAGS (reference sequence). V shed 10 bases and J shed 0 bases, with 10 bases lying between them. The CDR3 sequence is 13 residues long. The CDR3 spells CAAGHPNTGQLYF. The CDR3 bases that were read are TGTGCCGCGGGCCATCCAAACACCGGGCAGCTCTAC.